This note documents a single T cell receptor beta chain sequence. A junction end diverges from the germline sequence, so it may reflect a read error. This sample was taken from a study of blood T cell repertoires in COVID-19. Study-level background: Sites in the United States, Italy and Spain provided acute and convalescent COVID-19 samples. PBMCs, B-cell-depleted T cells, or T cells were the source of the cDNA or gDNA that made up the material.

In the original workflow: The assay estimated nucleated cells by amplifying reference gene primers. Repertoires were generated with immunoSEQ multiplex PCR, while TCRdb's copy carries only in-frame clones and drops some. V, J and clone size were drawn from that table, and D and trimming were deduced from the DNA. This repertoire shows about 240,000 clones, around 90% found once; its top ten account for over 6%. The sequencing input was peripheral blood. The TCR sequence derives from a woman in her 70s with active or convalescent COVID-19.

CDR3 coding DNA: TGTGCCAGCAGCTTAGACGTGACAGGGGGCGTCCCTTATTTC. Encoded protein: CASSLDVTGGVPYF. The V call is TRBV7-2, the J call TRBJ1-2; TRBD1 matches 10 bases. This CDR3 has 14 amino acids. Germline V CDR1 and CDR2: SGHTA, FQGNSA. The complete variable domain, with remaining parts taken from reference TRBV7-2 and TRBJ1-2, reads GAGVSQSPSNKVTEKGKDVELRCDPISGHTALYWYRQSLGQGLEFLIYFQGNSAPDKSGLPSDRFSAERTGGSVSTLTIQRTQQEDSAVYLCASSLDVTGGVPYFGSGTRLTVV.